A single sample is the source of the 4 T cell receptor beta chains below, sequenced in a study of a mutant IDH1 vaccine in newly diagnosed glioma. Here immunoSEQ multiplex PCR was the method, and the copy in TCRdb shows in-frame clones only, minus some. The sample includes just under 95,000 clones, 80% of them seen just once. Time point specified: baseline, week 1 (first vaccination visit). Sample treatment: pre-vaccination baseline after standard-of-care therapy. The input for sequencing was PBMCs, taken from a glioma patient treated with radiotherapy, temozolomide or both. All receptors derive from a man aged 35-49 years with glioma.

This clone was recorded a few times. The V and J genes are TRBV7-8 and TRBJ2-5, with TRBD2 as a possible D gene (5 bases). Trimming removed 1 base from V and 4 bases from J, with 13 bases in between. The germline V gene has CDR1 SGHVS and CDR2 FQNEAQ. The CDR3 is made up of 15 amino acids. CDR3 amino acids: CASSLGSGSAETQYF. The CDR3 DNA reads TGTGCCAGCAGCTTAGGATCTGGGAGCGCAGAGACCCAGTACTTC.

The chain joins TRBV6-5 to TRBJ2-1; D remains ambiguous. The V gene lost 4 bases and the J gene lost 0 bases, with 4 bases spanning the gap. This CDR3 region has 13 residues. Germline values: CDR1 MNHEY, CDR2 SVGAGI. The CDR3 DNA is TGTGCCAGCAGTTGGGACTCCTACAATGAGCAGTTCTTC. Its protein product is CASSWDSYNEQFF.

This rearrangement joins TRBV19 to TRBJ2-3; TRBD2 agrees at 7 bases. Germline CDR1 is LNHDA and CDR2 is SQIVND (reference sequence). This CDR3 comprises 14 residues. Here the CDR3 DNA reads TGTGCGGGGGGGAGTAGCCCACGCGCAGATACGCAGTATTTT. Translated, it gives CAGGSSPRADTQYF.

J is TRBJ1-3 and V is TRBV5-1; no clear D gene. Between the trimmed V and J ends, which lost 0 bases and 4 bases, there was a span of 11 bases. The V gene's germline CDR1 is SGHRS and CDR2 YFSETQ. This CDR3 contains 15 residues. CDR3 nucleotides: TGCGCCAGCAGCTTGGCCGGGGTGCCCGGAAACACCATATATTTT. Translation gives CASSLAGVPGNTIYF.